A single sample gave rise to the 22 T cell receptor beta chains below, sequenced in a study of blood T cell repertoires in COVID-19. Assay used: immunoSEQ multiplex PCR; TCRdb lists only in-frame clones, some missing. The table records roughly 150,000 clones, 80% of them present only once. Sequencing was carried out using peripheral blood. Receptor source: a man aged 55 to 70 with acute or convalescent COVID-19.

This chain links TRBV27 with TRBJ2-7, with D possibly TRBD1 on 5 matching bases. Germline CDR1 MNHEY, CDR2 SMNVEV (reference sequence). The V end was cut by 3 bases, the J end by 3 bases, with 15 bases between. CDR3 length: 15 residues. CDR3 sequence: CASSFRQGANYEQYF. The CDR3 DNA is TGTGCCAGCAGTTTTCGTCAGGGCGCAAACTACGAGCAGTACTTC.

The CDR3 region is CASSSQGAGKTGYTF. The CDR3 DNA reads TGTGCCAGCAGCTCGCAGGGGGCGGGGAAGACGGGCTACACCTTC. The chain links TRBV7-2 to TRBJ1-2; TRBD1 matches 8 bases. Germline V gene data show CDR1 as SGHTA and CDR2 as FQGNSA. The CDR3 runs 15 residues. V dropped 4 bases and J dropped 8; count of bases not matched to a gene: 12.

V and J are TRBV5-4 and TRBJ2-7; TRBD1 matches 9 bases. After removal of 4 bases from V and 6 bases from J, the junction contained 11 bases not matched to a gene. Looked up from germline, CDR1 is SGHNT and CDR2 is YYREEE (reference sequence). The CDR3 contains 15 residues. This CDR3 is CASSVTGGPLGEQYF. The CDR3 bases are TGTGCCAGCAGCGTGACAGGGGGTCCCCTCGGCGAGCAGTACTTC.

The CDR3 sequence: CASSLGQGAGAEAFF. DNA of the CDR3: TGCGCCAGCAGCTTGGGACAGGGGGCTGGGGCTGAAGCTTTCTTT. This chain joins TRBV5-1 and TRBJ1-1, with 10 bases identical to TRBD1. The germline V gene has CDR1 SGHRS and CDR2 YFSETQ. V was pared by 0 bases and J by 6 bases, with 5 bases of the junction left unmatched. The CDR3 contains 15 residues.

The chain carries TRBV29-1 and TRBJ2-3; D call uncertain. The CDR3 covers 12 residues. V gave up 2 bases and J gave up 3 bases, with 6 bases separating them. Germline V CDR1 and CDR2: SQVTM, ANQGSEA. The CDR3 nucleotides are TGCAGCGTTGAAAGGCGGACAGATACGCAGTATTTT. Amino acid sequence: CSVERRTDTQYF.

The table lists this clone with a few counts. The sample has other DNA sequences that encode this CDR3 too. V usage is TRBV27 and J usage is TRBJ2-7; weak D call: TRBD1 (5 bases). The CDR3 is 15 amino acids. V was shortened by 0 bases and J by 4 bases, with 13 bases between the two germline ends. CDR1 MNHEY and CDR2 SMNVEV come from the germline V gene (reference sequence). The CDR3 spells CASSLSRVTVYEQYF. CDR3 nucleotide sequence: TGTGCCAGCAGTTTATCTCGTGTGACAGTGTACGAGCAGTACTTC.

CDR3 in DNA: TGTGCCAGCACCTCATTGGCTGGACAGGGAGAAAAACTGTTTTTT. This encodes CASTSLAGQGEKLFF. J is TRBJ1-4 and V is TRBV28; 8 bases are a match to TRBD1. The CDR3 totals 15 residues. J gave up 8 bases and V 7 bases, and 12 bases lay outside the gene matches. The germline CDR1 and CDR2 sequences are MDHEN and SYDVKM.

The CDR3, as DNA: TGTGCCAGCAGTGTAGAGAGCGGCACTGAAGCTTTCTTT. Translation: CASSVESGTEAFF. This rearrangement joins TRBV6-4 to TRBJ1-1, with D hard to call. The CDR3 spans 13 residues. Per germline, CDR1 MRHNA and CDR2 SNTAGT. V dropped 4 bases and J dropped 4 bases, with 10 bases sitting between them.

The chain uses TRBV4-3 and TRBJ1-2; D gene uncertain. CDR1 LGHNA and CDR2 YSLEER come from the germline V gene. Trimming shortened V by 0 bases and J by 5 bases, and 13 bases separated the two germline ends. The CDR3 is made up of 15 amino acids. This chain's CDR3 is CASSQDRLGGYGYTF. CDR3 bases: TGCGCCAGCAGCCAAGACCGACTGGGAGGGTATGGCTACACCTTC.

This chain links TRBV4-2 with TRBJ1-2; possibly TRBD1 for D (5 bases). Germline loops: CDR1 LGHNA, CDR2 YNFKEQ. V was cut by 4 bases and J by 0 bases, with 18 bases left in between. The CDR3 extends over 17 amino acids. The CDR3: CASSPDNQGVANYGYTF. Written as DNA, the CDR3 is TGTGCCAGCAGCCCGGACAACCAAGGAGTAGCTAACTATGGCTACACCTTC.

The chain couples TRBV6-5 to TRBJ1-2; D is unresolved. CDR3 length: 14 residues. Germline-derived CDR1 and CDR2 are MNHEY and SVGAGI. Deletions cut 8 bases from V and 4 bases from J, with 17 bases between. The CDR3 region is CASRQGSVLYGYTF. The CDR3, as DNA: TGTGCCAGCCGACAAGGCTCAGTGCTCTATGGCTACACCTTC.

The CDR3: CAWRDPRQGHNEKLFF. In DNA form, the CDR3 reads TGTGCCTGGAGGGACCCTCGGCAGGGACATAATGAAAAACTGTTTTTT. The V gene is TRBV30, the J gene TRBJ1-4; D is perhaps TRBD1 (6 bases). CDR1 is GTSNPN, CDR2 SVGIG, per germline (reference sequence). V dropped 3 bases and J dropped 4 bases, with 18 bases sitting between them. The CDR3 has 16 residues. The whole variable domain, remainder taken from reference TRBV30 and TRBJ1-4, is SQTIHQWPATLVQPVGSPLSLECTVEGTSNPNLYWYRQAAGRGLQLLFYSVGIGQISSEVPQNLSASRPQDRQFILSSKKLLLSDSGFYLCAWRDPRQGHNEKLFFGSGTQLSVL.

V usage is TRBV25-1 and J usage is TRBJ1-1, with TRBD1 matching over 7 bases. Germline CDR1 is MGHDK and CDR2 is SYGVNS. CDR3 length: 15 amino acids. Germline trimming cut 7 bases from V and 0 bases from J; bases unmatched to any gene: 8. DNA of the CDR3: TGTGCCAGCACTAGGACAGGAATCATGAACACTGAAGCTTTCTTT. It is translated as CASTRTGIMNTEAFF.

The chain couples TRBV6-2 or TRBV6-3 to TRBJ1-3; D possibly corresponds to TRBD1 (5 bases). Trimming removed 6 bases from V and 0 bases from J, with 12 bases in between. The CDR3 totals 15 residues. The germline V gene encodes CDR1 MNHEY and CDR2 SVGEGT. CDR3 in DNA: TGTGCCAGCAGCTGGGTGACAGTCTCTGGAAACACCATATATTTT. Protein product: CASSWVTVSGNTIYF.

CDR3 bases: TGTGCCAGCAGCTCGACTAGCGGGGGCATCGGTGAGCAGTTCTTC. Amino acids: CASSSTSGGIGEQFF. This chain uses TRBV11-3 with TRBJ2-1, with 12 bases aligning to TRBD2. This CDR3 is built from 15 residues. V lost 4 bases to trimming and J lost 9 bases; unmatched junction nucleotides: 7. Per the germline V gene, CDR1 is SGHNT and CDR2 is YENEEA. Combining the CDR3 with reference TRBV11-3 and TRBJ2-1 gives the whole variable domain EAGVVQSPRYKIIEKKQPVAFWCNPISGHNTLYWYLQNLGQGPELLIRYENEEAVDDSQLPKDRFSAERLKGVDSTLKIQPAELGDSAVYLCASSSTSGGIGEQFFGPGTRLTVL.

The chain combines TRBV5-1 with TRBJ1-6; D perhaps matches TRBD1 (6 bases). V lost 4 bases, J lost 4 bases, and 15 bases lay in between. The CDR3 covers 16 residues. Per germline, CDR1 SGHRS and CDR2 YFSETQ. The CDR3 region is CASSQGRSQYNSPLHF. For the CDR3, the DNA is TGCGCCAGCAGCCAGGGGCGGTCGCAATATAATTCACCCCTCCACTTT.

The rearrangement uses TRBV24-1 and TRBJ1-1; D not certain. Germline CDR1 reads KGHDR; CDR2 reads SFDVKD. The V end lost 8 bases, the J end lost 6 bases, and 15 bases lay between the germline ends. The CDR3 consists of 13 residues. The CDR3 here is CATTLREVPEAFF. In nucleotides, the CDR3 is TGTGCCACCACCCTACGGGAAGTTCCTGAAGCTTTCTTT.

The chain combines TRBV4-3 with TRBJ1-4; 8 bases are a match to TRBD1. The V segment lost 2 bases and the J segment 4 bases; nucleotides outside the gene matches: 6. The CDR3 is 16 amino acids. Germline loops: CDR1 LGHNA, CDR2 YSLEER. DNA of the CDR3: TGCGCCAGCAGCCAACGACAGGGGACGGTTAATGAAAAACTGTTTTTT. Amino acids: CASSQRQGTVNEKLFF.

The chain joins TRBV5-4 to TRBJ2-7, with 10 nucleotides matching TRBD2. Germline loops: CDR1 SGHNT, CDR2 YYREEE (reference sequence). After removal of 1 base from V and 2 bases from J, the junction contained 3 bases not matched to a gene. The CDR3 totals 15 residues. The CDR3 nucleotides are TGTGCCAGCAGCTTGTTAAGCGGGGGGGCCTACGAGCAGTACTTC. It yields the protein CASSLLSGGAYEQYF.

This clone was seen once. The CDR3 loop is CASSSIPGSGTDTQYF. The CDR3 DNA sequence: TGTGCCAGCAGCTCCATCCCTGGGAGCGGCACAGATACGCAGTATTTT. The chain joins TRBV5-4 to TRBJ2-3; a possible D gene is TRBD2 (5 bases). Germline loops: CDR1 SGHNT, CDR2 YYREEE (reference sequence). Trimming stripped 3 bases from V and 1 base from J, with 15 bases between. This CDR3 comprises 16 residues. Full variable domain (rest looked up from reference TRBV5-4 and TRBJ2-3): ETGVTQSPTHLIKTRGQQVTLRCSSQSGHNTVSWYQQALGQGPQFIFQYYREEENGRGNFPPRFSGLQFPNYSSELNVNALELDDSALYLCASSSIPGSGTDTQYFGPGTRLTVL.

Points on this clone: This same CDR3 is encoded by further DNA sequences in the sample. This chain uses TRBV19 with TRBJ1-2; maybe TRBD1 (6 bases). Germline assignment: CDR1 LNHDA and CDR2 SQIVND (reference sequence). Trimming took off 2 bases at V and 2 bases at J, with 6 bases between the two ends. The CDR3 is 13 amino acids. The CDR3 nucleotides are TGTGCCAGTAGTATAAGGGGGAACTATGGCTACACCTTC. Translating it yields CASSIRGNYGYTF.

Here the CDR3 reads CASSSYRVWEETQYF. CDR3 sequence (DNA): TGTGCCAGCAGCTCATACAGGGTTTGGGAGGAGACCCAGTACTTC. The chain is built from TRBV7-8 and TRBJ2-5; D possibly corresponds to TRBD1 (6 bases). CDR1 is SGHVS and CDR2 is FQNEAQ in the germline V gene. The CDR3 is 15 residues long. V was cut by 4 bases and J by 5 bases, with 17 bases left in between. The whole variable domain, remainder taken from reference TRBV7-8 and TRBJ2-5, is GAGVSQSPRYKVAKRGQDVALRCDPISGHVSLFWYQQALGQGPEFLTYFQNEAQLDKSGLPSDRFFAERPEGSVSTLKIQRTQQEDSAVYLCASSSYRVWEETQYFGPGTRLLVL.